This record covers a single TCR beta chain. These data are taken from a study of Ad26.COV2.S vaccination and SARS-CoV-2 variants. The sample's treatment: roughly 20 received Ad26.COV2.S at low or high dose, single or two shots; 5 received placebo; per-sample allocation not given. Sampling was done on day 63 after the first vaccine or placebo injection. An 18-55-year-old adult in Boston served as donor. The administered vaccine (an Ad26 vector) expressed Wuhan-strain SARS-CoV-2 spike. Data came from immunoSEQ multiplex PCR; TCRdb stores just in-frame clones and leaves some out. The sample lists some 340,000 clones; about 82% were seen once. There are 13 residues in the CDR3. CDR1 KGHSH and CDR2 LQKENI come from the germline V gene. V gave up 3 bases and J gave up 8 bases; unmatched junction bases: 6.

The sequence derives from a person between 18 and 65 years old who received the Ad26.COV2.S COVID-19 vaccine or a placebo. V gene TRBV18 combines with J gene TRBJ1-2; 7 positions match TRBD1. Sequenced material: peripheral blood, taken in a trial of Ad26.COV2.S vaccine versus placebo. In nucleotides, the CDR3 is TGTGCCAGCTCACCGACGACAGGGCAAGGCTACACCTTC. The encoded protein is CASSPTTGQGYTF.